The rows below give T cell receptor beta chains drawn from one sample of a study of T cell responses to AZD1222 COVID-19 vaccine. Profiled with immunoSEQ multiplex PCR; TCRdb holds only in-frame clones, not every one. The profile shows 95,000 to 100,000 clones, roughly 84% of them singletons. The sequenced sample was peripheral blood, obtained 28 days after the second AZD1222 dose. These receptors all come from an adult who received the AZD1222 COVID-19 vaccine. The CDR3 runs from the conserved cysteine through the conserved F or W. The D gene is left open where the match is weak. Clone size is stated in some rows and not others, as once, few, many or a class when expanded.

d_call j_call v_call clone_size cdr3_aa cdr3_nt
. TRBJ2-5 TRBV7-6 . CASSDVRGVLAGQETQYF TGTGCCAGCAGCGATGTCAGGGGGGTTTTAGCGGGACAAGAGACCCAGTACTTC
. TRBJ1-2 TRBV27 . CASSLSTERNYGYTF TGTGCCAGCAGTTTATCGACGGAACGCAACTATGGCTACACCTTC
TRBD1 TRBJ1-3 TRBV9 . CASSGQGRPSGGNTIYF TGTGCCAGCAGCGGACAGGGGAGGCCGTCCGGAGGAAACACCATATATTTT
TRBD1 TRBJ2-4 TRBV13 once CASTNRGPANIQYF TGTGCCAGCACCAACAGGGGGCCAGCAAACATTCAGTACTTC
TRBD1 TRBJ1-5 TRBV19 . CASSTGQASDLPQHF TGTGCCAGTAGTACGGGACAGGCTAGCGACTTACCCCAGCATTTT
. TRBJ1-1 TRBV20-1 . CSAHLSAVAFF TGCAGTGCCCACCTCTCGGCGGTGGCTTTCTTT
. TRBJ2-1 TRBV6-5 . CASTLPPSPGNEQFF TGTGCCAGCACCCTACCGCCTAGCCCTGGCAATGAGCAGTTCTTC
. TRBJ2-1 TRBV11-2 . CASSLNYVEQFF TGTGCCAGCAGCCTTAACTACGTCGAGCAGTTCTTC
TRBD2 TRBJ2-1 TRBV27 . CASSFGTSGVCNEQFF TGTGCCAGCAGTTTCGGGACTAGCGGGGTTTGTAATGAGCAGTTCTTC
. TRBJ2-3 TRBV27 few CASSIRGYTDTQYF TGTGCCAGCAGTATACGGGGGTACACAGATACGCAGTATTTT
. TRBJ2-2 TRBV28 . CASSFWADSNTGELFF TGTGCCAGCAGTTTCTGGGCGGACAGCAATACCGGGGAGCTGTTTTTT
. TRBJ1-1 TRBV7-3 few CASSPNPDRPTEAFF TGTGCCAGCAGCCCCAATCCAGACAGGCCGACTGAAGCTTTCTTT
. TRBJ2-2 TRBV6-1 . CASSEWTPGELFF TGTGCCAGCAGTGAATGGACCCCCGGGGAGCTGTTTTTT
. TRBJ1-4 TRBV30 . CAWGPGSTNEKLFF TGTGCCTGGGGACCGGGGTCAACTAATGAAAAACTGTTTTTT
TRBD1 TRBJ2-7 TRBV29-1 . CSVDVGQEGSYEQYF TGCAGCGTGGATGTGGGACAGGAAGGTTCCTACGAGCAGTACTTC
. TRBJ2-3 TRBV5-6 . CASSLAVALPSTDTQYF TGTGCCAGCAGCTTGGCCGTTGCCCTTCCTAGCACAGATACGCAGTATTTT
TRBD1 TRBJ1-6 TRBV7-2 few CASSLHRDRRISPLHF TGTGCCAGCAGCTTGCACCGGGACAGGAGAATTTCACCCCTCCACTTT
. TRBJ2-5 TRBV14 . CASSQLASLETQYF TGTGCCAGCAGCCAACTAGCTAGCCTAGAGACCCAGTACTTC
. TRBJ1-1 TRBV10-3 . CAISMDANTEAFF TGTGCCATCAGTATGGATGCGAACACTGAAGCTTTCTTT
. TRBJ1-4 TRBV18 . CASSPGFATNEKLFF TGTGCCAGCTCACCGGGCTTTGCAACTAATGAAAAACTGTTTTTT
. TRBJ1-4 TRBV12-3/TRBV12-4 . CASSFVGVELFF TGTGCCAGCAGTTTTGTAGGGGTTGAACTGTTTTTT
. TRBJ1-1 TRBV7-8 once CASSFFGGENTEAFF TGTGCCAGCAGCTTTTTCGGAGGGGAAAACACTGAAGCTTTCTTT
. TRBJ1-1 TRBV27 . CAGSFGWGTEAFF TGTGCCGGCAGTTTCGGGTGGGGCACTGAAGCTTTCTTT
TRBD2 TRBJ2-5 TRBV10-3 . CAISSGRGSEETQYF TGTGCCATCAGCAGCGGGAGGGGGAGTGAAGAGACCCAGTACTTC
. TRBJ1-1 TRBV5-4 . CASSFGGGEQSEAFF TGTGCCAGCAGCTTTGGAGGCGGGGAACAGTCTGAAGCTTTCTTT
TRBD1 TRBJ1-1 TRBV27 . CASSFRTGGTEAFF TGTGCCAGCAGTTTCCGGACAGGAGGGACGGAAGCTTTCTTT
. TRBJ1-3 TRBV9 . CASKAFSGNTIYF TGTGCCAGCAAGGCGTTCTCTGGAAACACCATATATTTT
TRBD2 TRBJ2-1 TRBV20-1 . CSASRGRATYNEQFF TGCAGTGCTAGTCGAGGGAGGGCCACCTACAATGAGCAGTTCTTC
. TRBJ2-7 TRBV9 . CASSPGRSSYEQYF TGTGCCAGCAGCCCGGGTCGAAGCTCCTACGAGCAGTACTTC
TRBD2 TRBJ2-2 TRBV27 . CASSFTLAGHTGELFF TGTGCCAGCAGTTTTACCCTAGCGGGGCACACCGGGGAGCTGTTTTTT
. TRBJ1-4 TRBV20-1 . CSASYWSLNEKLFF TGCAGTGCTAGTTATTGGAGCCTTAATGAAAAACTGTTTTTT
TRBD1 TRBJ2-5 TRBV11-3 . CASSHDRVQETQYF TGTGCCAGCAGCCACGACAGGGTCCAGGAGACCCAGTACTTC
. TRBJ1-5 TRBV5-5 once CASSLEGLTYQHF TGTGCCAGCAGCTTAGAGGGTCTGACCTACCAGCATTTT
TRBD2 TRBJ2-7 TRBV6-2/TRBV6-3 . CASSSGPGRARDEQYF TGTGCCAGCAGTTCCGGCCCTGGGAGGGCCAGGGACGAGCAGTACTTC
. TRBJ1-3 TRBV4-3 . CASSEGGSGNTIYF TGCGCCAGCAGCGAGGGGGGATCTGGAAACACCATATATTTT
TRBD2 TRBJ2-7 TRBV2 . CASSEFAGGSYEQYF TGTGCCAGCAGTGAATTTGCCGGCGGGAGCTACGAGCAGTACTTC
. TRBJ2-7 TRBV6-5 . CASTSLTAGLYEQYF TGTGCCAGCACCTCTTTGACAGCTGGACTCTACGAGCAGTACTTC
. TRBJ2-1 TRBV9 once CASSVAGTSPPPEQFF TGTGCCAGCAGCGTAGCAGGTACTAGCCCTCCCCCTGAGCAGTTCTTC
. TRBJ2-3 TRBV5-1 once CASSLEGGRYDTQYF TGCGCCAGCAGCTTGGAGGGGGGCAGATACGATACGCAGTATTTT